These 15 T cell receptor beta chains were all obtained from the same sample, sequenced in a study of T cells in Graves' hyperthyroidism and ophthalmopathy. TCR beta CDR3 region amplification was performed from RNA transcripts. Carried out on the TCR CDR3, a first-round RT-PCR used the HTBI primer set. MiXCR was run by TCRdb on the multiplex PCR reads, yielding one entry per CDR3 protein. The sample holds about 500,000 distinct CDR3 sequences, 15% to 20% seen once. Input material: blood. These receptors all come from a woman in her twenties or thirties with Graves' ophthalmopathy.

This clonotype has a count of ten or more. The genes are TRBV7-2 and TRBJ2-7, with D perhaps TRBD1 or TRBD2 (5 bases each). The CDR3 runs to 14 residues. Trimming took off 5 bases at V and 7 bases at J, with 18 bases between the two ends. CDR1 and CDR2 (germline): SGHTA, FQGNSA. Here the CDR3 DNA reads TGTGCCAGCAGCCCCGAGGGGACCTCGTATGAGCAGTACTTC. Protein sequence: CASSPEGTSYEQYF.

The genes are TRBV6-2 or TRBV6-3 and TRBJ2-1; D is uncertain. Germline V CDR1 and CDR2: MNHEY, SVGEGT. This CDR3 comprises 13 residues. The V and J ends lost 4 bases and 8 bases respectively, with 12 bases between them. The CDR3 DNA sequence: TGTGCCAGCAGTTTCTTTGTAGTGGATGAGCAGTTCTTC. It specifies CASSFFVVDEQFF.

This chain uses TRBV29-1 with TRBJ2-7; D gene uncertain. The V gene lost 6 bases and the J gene lost 2 bases, with 14 bases spanning the gap. Per the germline V gene, CDR1 is SQVTM and CDR2 is ANQGSEA. This CDR3 has 13 amino acids. Here the CDR3 reads CSVLLAQTYEQYF. The CDR3 nucleotides are TGCAGCGTCCTACTGGCCCAAACCTACGAGCAGTACTTC.

This clonotype was counted at least ten times. The J gene is TRBJ2-7, the V gene TRBV3-1; D gene uncertain. V lost 0 bases, J lost 9 bases, and 9 bases lay in between. This CDR3 comprises 12 residues. Per the germline V gene, CDR1 is LGHDT and CDR2 is YNNKEL (reference sequence). Written as DNA, the CDR3 is TGTGCCAGCAGCCAAGATAGCTGGGGGCAGTACTTC. Protein product: CASSQDSWGQYF.

This clonotype was picked up many times. The chain joins TRBV12-3 or TRBV12-4 to TRBJ2-7; D might be TRBD1 or TRBD2, each matching 5 bases. This CDR3 comprises 14 residues. V dropped 7 bases and J dropped 2 bases, with 15 bases sitting between them. CDR3 region: CASNPGTVPYEQYF. For the CDR3, the DNA is TGTGCCAGCAACCCCGGGACGGTCCCCTACGAGCAGTACTTC.

The sample holds a few counts of this clonotype. This rearrangement joins TRBV6-2 or TRBV6-3 to TRBJ2-7; no firm D call. Germline assignment: CDR1 MNHEY and CDR2 SVGEGT. V gave up 0 bases and J gave up 7 bases, with 10 bases separating them. The CDR3 consists of 13 residues. CDR3 protein: CASSYSIVLEQYF. The CDR3 nucleotides read TGTGCCAGCAGTTACTCGATCGTCCTGGAGCAGTACTTC.

This chain connects TRBV4-1 to TRBJ2-7, with TRBD1 identical over 8 bases. This CDR3 has 15 amino acids. In germline, CDR1 is MGHRA, CDR2 YSYEKL. Trimming cost V 1 base and J 4 bases; bases outside gene matches: 6. CDR3 region: CASSQVAQGAYEQYF. CDR3 bases: TGCGCCAGCAGCCAAGTCGCCCAGGGGGCTTACGAGCAGTACTTC.

The chain employs TRBV20-1 and TRBJ2-7; D ambiguous. V was pared by 5 bases and J by 2 bases, with 16 bases between. This CDR3 is built from 14 residues. In germline, CDR1 is DFQATT, CDR2 SNEGSKA (reference sequence). The CDR3 DNA reads as TGCAGTGCTCGTAGTGCGGTCCTGACCTACGAGCAGTACTTC. As protein: CSARSAVLTYEQYF.

This clonotype was seen only a few times. The genes are TRBV9 and TRBJ2-3, with 8 bases identical to TRBD2. V gave up 2 bases and J gave up 2 bases; unmatched junction bases: 1. CDR1 is SGDLS and CDR2 is YYNGEE in the germline V gene. The CDR3 spans 14 residues. CDR3 sequence (DNA): TGTGCCAGCAGCGTTAGCGGGAACACAGATACGCAGTATTTT. As protein: CASSVSGNTDTQYF.

The gene calls are TRBV30 and TRBJ2-2; no firm D call. The germline V gene has CDR1 GTSNPN and CDR2 SVGIG (reference sequence). V lost 3 bases to trimming and J lost 4 bases, with 9 bases between them. The CDR3 is 13 amino acids. This CDR3 is CAWSLSSTGELFF. The CDR3 DNA follows: TGTGCCTGGAGCCTCTCTAGCACCGGGGAGCTGTTTTTT.

This clonotype was found many times. The chain couples TRBV7-2 to TRBJ2-7, with TRBD1 as a possible D gene (6 bases). This CDR3 comprises 15 residues. Trimming shortened V by 5 bases and J by 6 bases, and 20 bases separated the two germline ends. Germline V gene lookup returns CDR1 SGHTA and CDR2 FQGNSA. The DNA for the CDR3 is TGTGCCAGCAGCAAAACCTACGATGGGGGCCTCGAGCAGTACTTC. Its protein is CASSKTYDGGLEQYF. Together with reference TRBV7-2 and TRBJ2-7, the CDR3 gives the full variable domain: GAGVSQSPSNKVTEKGKDVELRCDPISGHTALYWYRQSLGQGLEFLIYFQGNSAPDKSGLPSDRFSAERTGGSVSTLTIQRTQQEDSAVYLCASSKTYDGGLEQYFGPGTRLTVT.

This clonotype was observed many times. The V and J genes are TRBV18 and TRBJ2-3; D remains ambiguous. There are 16 residues in the CDR3. In germline, CDR1 is KGHSH, CDR2 LQKENI. The V end lost 1 base, the J end lost 3 bases, and 14 bases lay between the germline ends. The CDR3 DNA sequence: TGTGCCAGCTCACCACTGGCAGATTCTTCGACAGATACGCAGTATTTT. Its protein product is CASSPLADSSTDTQYF.

This clonotype has ten or more counts. This chain uses TRBV7-8 with TRBJ2-2, with 7 bases identical to TRBD1. The CDR3 extends over 16 amino acids. Germline CDR1 reads SGHVS; CDR2 reads FQNEAQ. The J segment lost 0 bases and the V segment lost 5 bases, leaving 6 bases of the junction unmatched. This CDR3 is CASSPRQGPNTGELFF. The CDR3 region has the DNA TGTGCCAGCAGCCCGAGACAGGGCCCGAACACCGGGGAGCTGTTTTTT.

There are many counts of this clonotype. J is TRBJ2-1 and V is TRBV30, with a tentative D call TRBD1 (5 bases). The CDR3 is 14 residues long. V was clipped by 4 bases and J by 0 bases, with 10 bases between them. In germline, CDR1 is GTSNPN, CDR2 SVGIG (reference sequence). The CDR3 bases are TGTGCCTGGAAAAGACAGAGCTCCTACAATGAGCAGTTCTTC. This sequence encodes CAWKRQSSYNEQFF. The full variable domain, its missing parts supplied by reference TRBV30 and TRBJ2-1, is SQTIHQWPATLVQPVGSPLSLECTVEGTSNPNLYWYRQAAGRGLQLLFYSVGIGQISSEVPQNLSASRPQDRQFILSSKKLLLSDSGFYLCAWKRQSSYNEQFFGPGTRLTVL.

The chain links TRBV4-3 to TRBJ1-5, with D unclear. CDR3 size: 15 residues. From germline, CDR1 is LGHNA and CDR2 YSLEER. V was shortened by 0 bases and J by 2 bases, with 8 bases between the two germline ends. The CDR3 reads CASSQERTRNQPQHF. For the CDR3, the DNA is TGCGCCAGCAGCCAAGAGAGGACCCGCAATCAGCCCCAGCATTTT.